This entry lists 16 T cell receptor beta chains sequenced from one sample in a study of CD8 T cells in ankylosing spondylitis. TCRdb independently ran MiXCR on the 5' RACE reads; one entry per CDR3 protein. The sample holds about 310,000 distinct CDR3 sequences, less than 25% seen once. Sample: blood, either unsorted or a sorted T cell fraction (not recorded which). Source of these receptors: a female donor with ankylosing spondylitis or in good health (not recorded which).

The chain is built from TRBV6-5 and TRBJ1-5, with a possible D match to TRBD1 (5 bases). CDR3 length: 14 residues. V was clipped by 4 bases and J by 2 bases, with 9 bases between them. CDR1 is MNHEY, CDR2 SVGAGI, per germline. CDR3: CASSWGRGNQPQHF. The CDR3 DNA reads TGTGCCAGCAGTTGGGGCAGGGGCAATCAGCCCCAGCATTTT.

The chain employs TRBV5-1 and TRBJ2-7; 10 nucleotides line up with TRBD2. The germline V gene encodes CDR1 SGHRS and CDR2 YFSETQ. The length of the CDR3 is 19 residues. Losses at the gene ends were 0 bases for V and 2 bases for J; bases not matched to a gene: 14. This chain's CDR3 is CASSLAPTGPSGRPYEQYF. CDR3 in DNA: TGCGCCAGCAGCTTGGCACCGACGGGACCTAGCGGGAGACCCTACGAGCAGTACTTC.

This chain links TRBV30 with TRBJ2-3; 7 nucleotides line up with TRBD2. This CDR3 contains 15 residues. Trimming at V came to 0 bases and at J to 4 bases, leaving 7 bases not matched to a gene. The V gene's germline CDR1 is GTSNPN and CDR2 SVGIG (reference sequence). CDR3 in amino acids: CAWSVPREGADTQYF. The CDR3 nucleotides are TGTGCCTGGAGTGTACCCAGGGAGGGCGCAGATACGCAGTATTTT. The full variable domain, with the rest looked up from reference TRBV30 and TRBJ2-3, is SQTIHQWPATLVQPVGSPLSLECTVEGTSNPNLYWYRQAAGRGLQLLFYSVGIGQISSEVPQNLSASRPQDRQFILSSKKLLLSDSGFYLCAWSVPREGADTQYFGPGTRLTVL.

Here the CDR3 reads CASSYGQTGELFF. The CDR3 DNA is TGTGCCAGCAGTTACGGACAGACCGGGGAGCTGTTTTTT. V is TRBV12-3 or TRBV12-4 and J is TRBJ2-2, with a possible D match to TRBD1 (6 bases). CDR3 length equals 13 residues. The V gene lost 4 bases and the J gene lost 5 bases, with 8 bases spanning the gap.

The CDR3 sequence is CSARTSGITNTQYF. CDR3 coding DNA: TGCAGTGCTAGAACTAGCGGGATAACGAATACGCAGTATTTT. The chain couples TRBV20-1 to TRBJ2-3; 10 bases are a match to TRBD2. Germline loops: CDR1 DFQATT, CDR2 SNEGSKA (reference sequence). The CDR3 contains 14 residues. V lost 2 bases and J lost 7; bases outside the gene matches: 6.

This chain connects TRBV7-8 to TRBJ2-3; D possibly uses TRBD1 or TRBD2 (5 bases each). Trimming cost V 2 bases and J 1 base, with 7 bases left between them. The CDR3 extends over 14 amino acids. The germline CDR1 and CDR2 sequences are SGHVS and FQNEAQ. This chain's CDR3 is CASSLWDGTDTQYF. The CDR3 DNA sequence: TGTGCCAGCAGCTTATGGGACGGCACAGATACGCAGTATTTT. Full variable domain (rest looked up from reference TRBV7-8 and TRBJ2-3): GAGVSQSPRYKVAKRGQDVALRCDPISGHVSLFWYQQALGQGPEFLTYFQNEAQLDKSGLPSDRFFAERPEGSVSTLKIQRTQQEDSAVYLCASSLWDGTDTQYFGPGTRLTVL.

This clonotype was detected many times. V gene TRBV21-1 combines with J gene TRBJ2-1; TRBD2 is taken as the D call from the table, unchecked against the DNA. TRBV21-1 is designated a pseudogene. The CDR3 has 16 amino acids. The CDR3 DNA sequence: TGTGCCAGCAGCAACGGACTAGCGGACATTTACAATGAGCAGTTCTTC. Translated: CASSNGLADIYNEQFF.

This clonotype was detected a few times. In nucleotides, the CDR3 is TGTGCCAGCAGCGGACAGGGGGGGTCCTACGAGCAGTACTTC. Translated: CASSGQGGSYEQYF. The rearrangement uses TRBV2 and TRBJ2-7; 10 nucleotides match TRBD1. V lost 6 bases, J lost 1 base, and 3 bases stayed unmatched. The CDR3 consists of 14 residues. Per the germline V gene, CDR1 is SNHLY and CDR2 is FYNNEI.

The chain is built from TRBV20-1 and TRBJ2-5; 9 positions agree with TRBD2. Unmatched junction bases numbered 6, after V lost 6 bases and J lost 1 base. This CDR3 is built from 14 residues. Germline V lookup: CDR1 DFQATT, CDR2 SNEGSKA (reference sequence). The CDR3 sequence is CSAPQAGGQETQYF. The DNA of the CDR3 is TGCAGTGCCCCTCAAGCGGGAGGCCAAGAGACCCAGTACTTC.

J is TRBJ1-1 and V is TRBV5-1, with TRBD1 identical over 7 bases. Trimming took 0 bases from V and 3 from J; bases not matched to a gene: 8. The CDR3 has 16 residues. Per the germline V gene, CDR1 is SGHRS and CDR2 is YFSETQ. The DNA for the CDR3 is TGCGCCAGCAGCTTGGCTCCGACAGGGTCGGACACTGAAGCTTTCTTT. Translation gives CASSLAPTGSDTEAFF.

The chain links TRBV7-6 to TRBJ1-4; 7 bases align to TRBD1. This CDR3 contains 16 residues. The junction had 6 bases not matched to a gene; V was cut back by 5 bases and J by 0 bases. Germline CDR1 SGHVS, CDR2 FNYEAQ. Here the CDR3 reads CASSRRTGATNEKLFF. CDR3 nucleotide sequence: TGTGCCAGCAGCCGAAGGACAGGTGCAACTAATGAAAAACTGTTTTTT.

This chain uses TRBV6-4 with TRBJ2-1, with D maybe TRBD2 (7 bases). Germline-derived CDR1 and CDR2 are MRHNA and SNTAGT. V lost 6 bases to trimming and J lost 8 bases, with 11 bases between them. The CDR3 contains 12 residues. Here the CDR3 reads CASRGGGDEQFF. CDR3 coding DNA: TGTGCCAGCAGGGGGGGGGGCGATGAGCAGTTCTTC.

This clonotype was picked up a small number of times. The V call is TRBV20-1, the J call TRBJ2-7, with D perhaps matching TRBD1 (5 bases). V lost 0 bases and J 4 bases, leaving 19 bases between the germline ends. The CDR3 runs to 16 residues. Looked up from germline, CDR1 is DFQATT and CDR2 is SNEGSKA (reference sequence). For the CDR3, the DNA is TGCAGTGCTAGAGATCCCCGCGGTAGGGGAAGGTACGAGCAGTACTTC. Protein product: CSARDPRGRGRYEQYF.

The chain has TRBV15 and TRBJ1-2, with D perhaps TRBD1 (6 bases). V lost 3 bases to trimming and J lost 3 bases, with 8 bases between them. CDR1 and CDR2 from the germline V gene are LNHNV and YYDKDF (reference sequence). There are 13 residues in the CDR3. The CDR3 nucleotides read TGTGCCACCAGCAGGTACAGGGACTATGGCTACACCTTC. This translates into CATSRYRDYGYTF. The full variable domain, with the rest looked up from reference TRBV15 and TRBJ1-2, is DAMVIQNPRYQVTQFGKPVTLSCSQTLNHNVMYWYQQKSSQAPKLLFHYYDKDFNNEADTPDNFQSRRPNTSFCFLDIRSPGLGDTAMYLCATSRYRDYGYTFGSGTRLTVV.

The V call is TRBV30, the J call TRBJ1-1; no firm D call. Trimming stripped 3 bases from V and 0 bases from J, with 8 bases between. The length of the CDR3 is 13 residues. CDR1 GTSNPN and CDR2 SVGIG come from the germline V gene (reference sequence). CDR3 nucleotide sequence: TGTGCCTGGAGATTGTCATTGAACACTGAAGCTTTCTTT. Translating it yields CAWRLSLNTEAFF.

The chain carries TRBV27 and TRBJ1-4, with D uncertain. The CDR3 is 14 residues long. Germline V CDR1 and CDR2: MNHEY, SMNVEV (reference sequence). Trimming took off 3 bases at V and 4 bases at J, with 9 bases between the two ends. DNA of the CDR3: TGTGCCAGCAGTTTGCCAACAGTTAATGAAAAACTGTTTTTT. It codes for CASSLPTVNEKLFF. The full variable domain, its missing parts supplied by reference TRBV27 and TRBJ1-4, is EAQVTQNPRYLITVTGKKLTVTCSQNMNHEYMSWYRQDPGLGLRQIYYSMNVEVTDKGDVPEGYKVSRKEKRNFPLILESPSPNQTSLYFCASSLPTVNEKLFFGSGTQLSVL.